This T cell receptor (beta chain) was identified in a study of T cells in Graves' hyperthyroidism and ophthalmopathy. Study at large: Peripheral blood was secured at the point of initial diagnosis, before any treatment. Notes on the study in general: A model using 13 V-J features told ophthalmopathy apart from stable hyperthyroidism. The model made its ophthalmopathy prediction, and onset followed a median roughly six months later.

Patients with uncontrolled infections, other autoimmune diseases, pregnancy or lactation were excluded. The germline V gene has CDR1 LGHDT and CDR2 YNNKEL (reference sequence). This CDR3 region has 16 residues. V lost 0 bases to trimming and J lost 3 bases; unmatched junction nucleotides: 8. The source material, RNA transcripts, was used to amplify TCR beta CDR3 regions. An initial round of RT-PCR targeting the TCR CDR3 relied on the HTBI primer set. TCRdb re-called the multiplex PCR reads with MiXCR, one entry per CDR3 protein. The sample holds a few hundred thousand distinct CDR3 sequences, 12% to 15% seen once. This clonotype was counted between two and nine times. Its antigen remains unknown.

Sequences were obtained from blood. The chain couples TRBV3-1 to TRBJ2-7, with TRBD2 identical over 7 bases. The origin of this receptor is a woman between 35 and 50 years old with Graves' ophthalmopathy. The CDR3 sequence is CASSQDQSSGIYEQYF. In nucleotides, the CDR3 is TGTGCCAGCAGCCAAGATCAGTCTAGCGGAATCTACGAGCAGTACTTC.